This T cell receptor beta chain was identified in a study of T cell responses to AZD1222 COVID-19 vaccine. Whole-study findings and limits: Donor demographics were predominantly white British with a female majority; clonal diversity may be underestimated. Just a handful of AZD1222 recipients were seropositive at baseline.

Measured with immunoSEQ multiplex PCR; TCRdb has only the in-frame clones, and not every one. The sample lists more than 90,000 clones, 87% occurring once. The germline CDR1 and CDR2 sequences are MGHRA and YSYEKL. The V gene lost 1 base and the J gene lost 6 bases, with 12 bases spanning the gap. This CDR3 spans 15 amino acids. This clone was picked up a small number of times. The antigen is undetermined. The clonotype originates from an adult who received the AZD1222 COVID-19 vaccine. The gene calls are TRBV4-1 and TRBJ2-2; D not resolved. Sequencing used peripheral blood, obtained 28 days after the second AZD1222 dose. CDR3 amino acids: CASSQGSPLAGELFF. The CDR3 region has the DNA TGCGCCAGCAGCCAAGGTTCGCCCCTGGCCGGGGAGCTGTTTTTT.